What follows are 15 T cell receptor beta chains derived from one specimen sequenced in a study of blood T cell repertoires in COVID-19. Only in-frame clones appear in the TCRdb table, and some are missing; sequencing was by immunoSEQ multiplex PCR. The table records 90,000 or so clones, roughly nine tenths of them present only once. Material: peripheral blood. The source of these receptors is a man in his sixties with COVID-19, enrolled during active disease.

This rearrangement joins TRBV27 to TRBJ2-1, with D maybe TRBD1 (5 bases). The CDR3 extends over 15 amino acids. CDR1 is MNHEY and CDR2 is SMNVEV in the germline V gene (reference sequence). V was clipped by 5 bases and J by 0 bases, with 11 bases between them. The CDR3 nucleotides read TGTGCCAGCAGTCCCAAGGGGTACTCCTACAATGAGCAGTTCTTC. Amino acid sequence: CASSPKGYSYNEQFF.

The V gene is TRBV27, the J gene TRBJ2-7, with a weak D call TRBD2 (5 bases). The CDR3 spans 14 residues. In germline, CDR1 is MNHEY, CDR2 SMNVEV (reference sequence). V lost 7 bases to trimming and J lost 3 bases, with 16 bases between them. CDR3 nucleotides: TGTGCCAGCAAAGGGTCCGAGGGTAACTACGAGCAGTACTTC. Residues: CASKGSEGNYEQYF.

The chain employs TRBV5-1 and TRBJ1-2, with TRBD1 matching 7 bases. V dropped 0 bases and J dropped 4; count of bases not matched to a gene: 3. The CDR3 is 14 amino acids. Germline CDR1 is SGHRS and CDR2 is YFSETQ. The CDR3 bases are TGCGCCAGCAGCTTGGGCGGACAGGTCTATGGCTACACCTTC. This gives the protein CASSLGGQVYGYTF.

This sequence joins TRBV4-2 and TRBJ2-3, with TRBD2 identical over 12 bases. The V segment lost 2 bases and the J segment 1 base; nucleotides outside the gene matches: 16. The CDR3 runs to 21 residues. Germline V gives CDR1 LGHNA, CDR2 YNFKEQ. The CDR3 region has the DNA TGTGCCAGCAGCCAAATCTATCCGGGACTAGCGGGCGGCGGAGGCACAGATACGCAGTATTTT. As protein: CASSQIYPGLAGGGGTDTQYF.

This clone was counted once. V is TRBV9 and J is TRBJ2-3, with 10 bases matching TRBD2. Per the germline V gene, CDR1 is SGDLS and CDR2 is YYNGEE. The trim removed 4 bases at V and 6 bases at J, leaving 14 bases unmatched. This CDR3 contains 17 residues. CDR3 in amino acids: CASSPGGVAGGSDTQYF. The CDR3 bases are TGTGCCAGCAGCCCTGGGGGGGTAGCGGGAGGATCGGATACGCAGTATTTT.

This rearrangement joins TRBV20-1 to TRBJ1-5; TRBD1 matches 11 bases. CDR3 length: 16 residues. Germline trimming cut 3 bases from V and 4 bases from J; bases unmatched to any gene: 8. In germline, CDR1 is DFQATT, CDR2 SNEGSKA (reference sequence). In DNA, the CDR3 is TGCAGTGCTAGTGATGGGGGACAGGGGGGAAATCAGCCCCAGCATTTT. Translation: CSASDGGQGGNQPQHF.

The chain joins TRBV5-1 to TRBJ2-2; D is possibly TRBD1 (5 bases). This CDR3 region has 15 residues. Germline CDR1 SGHRS, CDR2 YFSETQ. V lost 2 bases and J 4 bases, leaving 12 bases between the germline ends. The CDR3 DNA reads TGCGCCAGCAGCTTCAGGGAATTAGGCACCGGGGAGCTGTTTTTT. It is translated as CASSFRELGTGELFF.

This rearrangement joins TRBV5-6 to TRBJ2-7; 12 nucleotides match TRBD2. The CDR3 extends over 17 amino acids. The trim removed 2 bases at V and 6 bases at J, leaving 12 bases unmatched. Germline V gene sequence: CDR1 SGHDT, CDR2 YYEEEE. In DNA, the CDR3 is TGTGCCAGCAGCTTAGGGACTAGCGGGTTTCGGCTGGGCGAGCAGTACTTC. Its protein is CASSLGTSGFRLGEQYF.

This chain uses TRBV7-9 with TRBJ1-4; D may be TRBD1 (5 bases). This CDR3 is 16 amino acids long. CDR1 SEHNR and CDR2 FQNEAQ come from the germline V gene (reference sequence). With 3 bases removed from V and 6 bases from J, the gap between germline ends came to 17 bases. CDR3 in DNA: TGTGCCAGCAGCTTGATAAAGACAGAGATTTATGAAAAACTGTTTTTT. It is translated as CASSLIKTEIYEKLFF.

The V and J genes are TRBV3-1 (or the pseudogene TRBV3-2) and TRBJ2-5; TRBD2 aligns across 8 bases. The germline CDR1 and CDR2 sequences are LGHDT and YNNKEL (reference sequence). The V and J ends lost 2 bases and 4 bases, in that order; junction bases with no gene match: 6. The CDR3 runs 15 residues. This chain's CDR3 is CASSQMPRGGETQYF. The CDR3 DNA reads as TGTGCCAGCAGCCAAATGCCCCGGGGGGGAGAGACCCAGTACTTC.

The chain joins TRBV5-4 to TRBJ2-1; tentative D call: TRBD2 (6 bases). Germline V gene data show CDR1 as SGHNT and CDR2 as YYREEE (reference sequence). The CDR3 has 15 amino acids. Trimming stripped 4 bases from V and 5 bases from J, with 16 bases between. The CDR3 nucleotides read TGTGCCAGCAGCCCCCGCCAAGCGGGTAACAATGAGCAGTTCTTC. Translating it yields CASSPRQAGNNEQFF.

This chain joins TRBV19 and TRBJ1-1; maybe TRBD1 (5 bases). Germline CDR1 and CDR2: LNHDA and SQIVND (reference sequence). Trimming stripped 7 bases from V and 3 bases from J, with 9 bases between. The CDR3 loop spans 12 amino acids. The CDR3 DNA is TGTGCCAGTAAGAGCAGGGACACTGAAGCTTTCTTT. This codes for CASKSRDTEAFF.

The chain is built from TRBV3-1 (or the pseudogene TRBV3-2) and TRBJ2-7, with 10 nucleotides matching TRBD1. This CDR3 is built from 15 residues. The junction had 7 bases not matched to a gene; V was cut back by 5 bases and J by 3 bases. The germline V gene has CDR1 LGHDT and CDR2 YNNKEL (reference sequence). The CDR3, as DNA: TGTGCCAGCAGCGACAGGACAGGGGGTGACTACGAGCAGTACTTC. It yields the protein CASSDRTGGDYEQYF.

V gene TRBV5-1 combines with J gene TRBJ2-5; a possible D gene is TRBD2 (5 bases). Looked up from germline, CDR1 is SGHRS and CDR2 is YFSETQ. V dropped 2 bases and J dropped 1 base, with 12 bases sitting between them. The CDR3 length is 15 residues. The CDR3 DNA reads TGCGCCAGCAGCTTTGTCCGAGGGTTCCAAGAGACCCAGTACTTC. It translates to CASSFVRGFQETQYF.

As DNA, the CDR3 is TGCGCCAGCAGCTTGGCACTACTAGCGGGGGAGACCCAGTACTTC. Translating it yields CASSLALLAGETQYF. The gene calls are TRBV5-1 and TRBJ2-5; 10 bases are shared with TRBD2. Germline CDR1 SGHRS, CDR2 YFSETQ. V shed 0 bases and J 5 bases; nucleotides not matched to a gene: 4. The CDR3 totals 15 residues.